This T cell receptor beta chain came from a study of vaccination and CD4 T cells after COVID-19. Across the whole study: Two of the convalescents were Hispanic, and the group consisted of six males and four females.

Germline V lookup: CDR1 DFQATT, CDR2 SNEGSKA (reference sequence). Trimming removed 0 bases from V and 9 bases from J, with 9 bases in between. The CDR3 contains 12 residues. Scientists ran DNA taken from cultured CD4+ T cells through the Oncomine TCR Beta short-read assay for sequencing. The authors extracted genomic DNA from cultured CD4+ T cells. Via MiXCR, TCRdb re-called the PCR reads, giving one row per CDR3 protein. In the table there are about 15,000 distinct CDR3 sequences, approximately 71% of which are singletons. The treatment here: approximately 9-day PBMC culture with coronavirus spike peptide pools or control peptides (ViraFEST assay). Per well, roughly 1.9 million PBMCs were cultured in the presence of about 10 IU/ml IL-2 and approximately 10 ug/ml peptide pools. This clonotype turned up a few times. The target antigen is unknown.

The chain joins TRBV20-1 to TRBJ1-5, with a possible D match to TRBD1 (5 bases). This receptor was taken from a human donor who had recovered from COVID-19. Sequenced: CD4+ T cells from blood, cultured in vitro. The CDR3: CSARDWGTPQHF. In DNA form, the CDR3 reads TGCAGTGCTAGAGATTGGGGGACGCCCCAGCATTTT.